These T cell receptor beta chains were read from a single sample in a study of blood T cell repertoires in COVID-19. TCRdb's table, derived via immunoSEQ multiplex PCR, lists solely in-frame clones and lacks some. Counted here are roughly 220,000 clones, 82% occurring once; the ten biggest clones make up approximately 8%. The sample taken for sequencing was peripheral blood. The source is a woman aged 80 or older with COVID-19, enrolled during active disease. Each CDR3 is given with its conserved first and last residue. A D gene is named only where the DNA matches it firmly. A row's size may be missing; if present it is once, few, many or a size class.

D	V	J	size	CDR3	DNA
TRBD1	TRBV4-3	TRBJ2-7	few	CASSQAFGTGIFGRAGEGEQYF	TGCGCCAGCAGCCAAGCTTTTGGGACAGGGATCTTCGGGCGCGCGGGAGAAGGCGAGCAGTACTTC
NA	TRBV27	TRBJ2-2	NA	CASSFHARGPNTGELFF	TGTGCCAGCAGTTTCCATGCGCGGGGGCCCAACACCGGGGAGCTGTTTTTT
TRBD2	TRBV7-9	TRBJ2-7	NA	CASSPTSGVEQYF	TGTGCCAGCAGTCCTACTAGCGGAGTCGAGCAGTACTTC
NA	TRBV18	TRBJ1-1	NA	CASLPTGGEAFF	TGTGCCAGCTTGCCAACTGGGGGGGAAGCTTTCTTT
NA	TRBV6-2/TRBV6-3	TRBJ2-1	NA	CASSRLQGDPKNEQFF	TGTGCCAGCAGCCGTCTACAGGGTGATCCGAAGAATGAGCAGTTCTTC
NA	TRBV7-9	TRBJ1-6	few	CASSLSNRRNSPLHF	TGTGCCAGCAGCTTAAGTAACAGGCGGAATTCACCCCTCCACTTT
TRBD2	TRBV7-9	TRBJ2-3	NA	CASSAGASGISTDTQYF	TGTGCCAGCAGCGCCGGTGCTAGCGGGATTAGCACAGATACGCAGTATTTT
NA	TRBV5-6	TRBJ2-3	NA	CASSWDSGTSTDTQYF	TGTGCCAGCAGCTGGGATAGCGGTACTAGCACAGATACGCAGTATTTT
NA	TRBV19	TRBJ1-1	NA	CASSILRQSNTEAFF	TGTGCCAGTAGTATTCTGAGACAGTCGAACACTGAAGCTTTCTTT
NA	TRBV3-1/TRBV3-2	TRBJ2-1	NA	CASSQGFPRNEQFF	TGTGCCAGCAGCCAAGGGTTCCCGAGGAATGAGCAGTTCTTC
TRBD2	TRBV28	TRBJ2-4	NA	CASSLRASGINIQYF	TGTGCCAGCAGTTTAAGGGCTAGCGGGATAAACATTCAGTACTTC
TRBD1	TRBV7-3	TRBJ1-2	NA	CASSTTGFLAEGYTF	TGTGCCAGCAGCACGACAGGGTTTCTCGCAGAGGGCTACACCTTC
NA	TRBV7-3	TRBJ1-6	NA	CASSLNSGSPLHF	TGTGCCAGCAGCTTGAACAGTGGTTCACCCCTCCACTTT
NA	TRBV19	TRBJ1-6	NA	CASASLGGYSPLHF	TGTGCCAGCGCCAGCCTCGGAGGTTATTCACCCCTCCACTTT
TRBD1	TRBV30	TRBJ2-5	NA	CAWKGQPKETQYF	TGTGCCTGGAAGGGACAGCCGAAAGAGACCCAGTACTTC
NA	TRBV6-5	TRBJ1-1	NA	CASTRDLNTEAFF	TGTGCCAGCACCCGGGACTTGAACACTGAAGCTTTCTTT
NA	TRBV2	TRBJ2-1	NA	CASSEAPPGHKYNEQFF	TGTGCCAGCAGTGAAGCGCCTCCGGGACACAAATACAATGAGCAGTTCTTC
TRBD1	TRBV6-4	TRBJ1-4	NA	CASSTGPGQKLFF	TGTGCCAGTTCGACAGGGCCCGGGCAAAAACTGTTTTTT
NA	TRBV5-6	TRBJ1-5	NA	CASSLGLGKPQHF	TGTGCCAGCAGCTTGGGGCTGGGCAAGCCCCAGCATTTT
NA	TRBV6-5	TRBJ1-1	NA	CASSWKGKTEAFF	TGTGCCAGCAGTTGGAAGGGGAAAACTGAAGCTTTCTTT
TRBD2	TRBV6-2/TRBV6-3	TRBJ2-3	NA	CASSRGLASDTQYF	TGTGCCAGCAGTCGTGGACTAGCGTCAGATACGCAGTATTTT
NA	TRBV20-1	TRBJ1-4	once	CSASMSEKLFF	TGCAGTGCTAGCATGAGTGAAAAACTGTTTTTT
TRBD1	TRBV4-2	TRBJ1-1	NA	CASSATGAGMNTEAFF	TGTGCCAGCAGCGCCACAGGGGCCGGGATGAACACTGAAGCTTTCTTT
NA	TRBV16	TRBJ2-5	NA	CASSLRQETQYF	TGTGCCAGCAGCCTTCGACAGGAGACCCAGTACTTC
TRBD1	TRBV19	TRBJ1-5	NA	CASSITGVNQPQHF	TGTGCCAGTAGTATCACAGGGGTTAATCAGCCCCAGCATTTT
NA	TRBV24-1	TRBJ1-3	few	CATRFPGRESSGNTIYF	TGTGCCACCCGGTTCCCGGGACGGGAGAGCTCTGGAAACACCATATATTTT
TRBD1	TRBV7-2	TRBJ1-1	NA	CASSSPGQGNTEAFF	TGTGCCAGCAGCTCACCTGGACAGGGTAACACTGAAGCTTTCTTT
NA	TRBV29-1	TRBJ1-2	few	CSVEGGRNYGYTF	TGCAGCGTTGAAGGGGGCCGTAACTATGGCTACACCTTC
TRBD1	TRBV18	TRBJ2-6	NA	CASSPQGQGSGANVLTF	TGTGCCAGCTCACCACAGGGACAGGGGTCTGGGGCCAACGTCCTGACTTTC
TRBD2	TRBV19	TRBJ2-3	NA	CASSAPGKAGVSDTQYF	TGTGCCAGTAGTGCGCCGGGGAAGGCGGGAGTTTCAGATACGCAGTATTTT
TRBD1	TRBV12-3/TRBV12-4	TRBJ1-2	NA	CASSFQGARGYTF	TGTGCCAGCAGTTTTCAGGGGGCGCGGGGCTACACCTTC
NA	TRBV2	TRBJ2-7	NA	CASSGVSYEQYF	TGTGCCAGCAGTGGAGTATCCTACGAGCAGTACTTC
NA	TRBV7-9	TRBJ2-1	NA	CASSPRGTPYNEQFF	TGTGCCAGCAGCCCTCGCGGGACCCCCTACAATGAGCAGTTCTTC
TRBD1	TRBV19	TRBJ1-4	NA	CASSRQGQFGKLFF	TGTGCCAGTAGTAGACAGGGCCAATTTGGAAAACTGTTTTTT
TRBD1	TRBV7-2	TRBJ1-6	NA	CASSLRQGIFLLHF	TGTGCCAGCAGCTTAAGACAGGGGATCTTCCTCCTCCACTTT
TRBD1	TRBV7-2	TRBJ1-6	NA	CASSSQGQGVVSPLHF	TGTGCCAGCAGCTCCCAAGGACAGGGGGTTGTGTCACCCCTCCACTTT
NA	TRBV28	TRBJ2-1	NA	CASSLGPDREQFF	TGTGCCAGCAGCCTTGGGCCCGACAGGGAGCAGTTCTTC
TRBD1	TRBV5-6	TRBJ1-1	NA	CASSLYTGVGTEAFF	TGTGCCAGCAGCTTGTACACAGGGGTGGGCACTGAAGCTTTCTTT
NA	TRBV10-3	TRBJ2-7	NA	CAISGRGGHNSYEQYF	TGTGCCATCAGTGGAAGGGGGGGACATAACTCCTACGAGCAGTACTTC
TRBD1	TRBV5-6	TRBJ1-5	NA	CASSSRDRSSNQPQHF	TGTGCCAGCAGCTCCCGGGACAGGAGTAGCAATCAGCCCCAGCATTTT
TRBD2	TRBV28	TRBJ2-3	NA	CASSGGLAGGGTQYF	TGTGCCAGCAGCGGGGGACTAGCGGGAGGCGGGACGCAGTATTTT
TRBD1	TRBV5-1	TRBJ1-2	NA	CASSYEGQGARGYTF	TGCGCCAGCAGCTACGAGGGACAGGGGGCCCGTGGCTACACCTTC
TRBD2	TRBV28	TRBJ2-5	NA	CASSLRPGTSGRAKTQYF	TGTGCCAGCAGTTTAAGGCCCGGGACTAGCGGGAGAGCAAAGACCCAGTACTTC
NA	TRBV6-2/TRBV6-3	TRBJ2-7	NA	CASSYSGLLRHEQYF	TGTGCCAGCAGTTACTCTGGGCTCCTGCGCCACGAGCAGTACTTC
TRBD2	TRBV7-3	TRBJ2-2	NA	CASSLSSGGTGELFF	TGTGCCAGCAGCTTGTCTAGCGGGGGTACCGGGGAGCTGTTTTTT
TRBD2	TRBV28	TRBJ2-1	NA	CASRTGETSGRAFEQFF	TGTGCCAGCCGGACAGGGGAGACTAGCGGGAGGGCTTTCGAGCAGTTCTTC
NA	TRBV3-1/TRBV3-2	TRBJ2-2	NA	CASSQQGMHTGELFF	TGTGCCAGCAGCCAACAGGGTATGCACACCGGGGAGCTGTTTTTT
TRBD1	TRBV20-1	TRBJ1-4	NA	CSASADRGLEKLFF	TGCAGTGCTAGTGCCGACAGGGGCCTCGAAAAACTGTTTTTT
TRBD1	TRBV7-9	TRBJ2-2	NA	CASSLDRATGELFF	TGTGCCAGCAGCTTGGACAGGGCCACCGGGGAGCTGTTTTTT
TRBD2	TRBV6-6	TRBJ2-3	NA	CASSRLAGTDTQYF	TGTGCCAGCAGTAGACTAGCGGGCACAGATACGCAGTATTTT
NA	TRBV29-1	TRBJ2-3	NA	CSVGLPGSTDTQYF	TGCAGCGTTGGTCTCCCAGGGTCCACAGATACGCAGTATTTT
NA	TRBV27	TRBJ2-7	NA	CASSRGATYEQYF	TGTGCCAGCAGCAGGGGAGCTACCTACGAGCAGTACTTC
TRBD1	TRBV18	TRBJ2-5	once	CASSWTGVGETQYF	TGTGCCAGCTCATGGACAGGGGTCGGAGAGACCCAGTACTTC
NA	TRBV23-1	TRBJ1-5	NA	CASSQLRGCDQPQHF	TGCGCCAGCAGTCAATTACGGGGTTGCGATCAGCCCCAGCATTTT